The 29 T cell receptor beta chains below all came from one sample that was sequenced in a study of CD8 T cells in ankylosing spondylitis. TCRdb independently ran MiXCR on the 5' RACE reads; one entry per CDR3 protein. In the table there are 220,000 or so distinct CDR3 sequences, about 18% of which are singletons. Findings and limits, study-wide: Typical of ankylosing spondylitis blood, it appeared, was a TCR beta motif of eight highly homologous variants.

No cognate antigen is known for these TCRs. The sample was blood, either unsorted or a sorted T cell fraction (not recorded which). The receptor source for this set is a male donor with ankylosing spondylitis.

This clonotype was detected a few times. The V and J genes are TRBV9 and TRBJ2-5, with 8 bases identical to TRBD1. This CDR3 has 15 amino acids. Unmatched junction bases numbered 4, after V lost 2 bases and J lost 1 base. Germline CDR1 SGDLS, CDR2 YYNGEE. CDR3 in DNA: TGTGCCAGCAGCGTCGGGACAGGATTCCAAGAGACCCAGTACTTC. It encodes CASSVGTGFQETQYF.

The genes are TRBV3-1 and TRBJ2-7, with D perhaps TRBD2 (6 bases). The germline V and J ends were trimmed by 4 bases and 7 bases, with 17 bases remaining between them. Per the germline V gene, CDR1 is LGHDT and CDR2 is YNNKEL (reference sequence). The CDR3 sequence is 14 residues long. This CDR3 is CASSPPGLKWEQYF. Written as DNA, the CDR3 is TGTGCCAGCAGCCCTCCAGGACTAAAATGGGAGCAGTACTTC.

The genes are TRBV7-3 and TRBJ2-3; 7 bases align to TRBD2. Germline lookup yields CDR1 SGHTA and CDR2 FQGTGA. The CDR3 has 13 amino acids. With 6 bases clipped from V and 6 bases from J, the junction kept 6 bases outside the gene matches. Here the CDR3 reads CASRASGEDTQYF. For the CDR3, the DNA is TGTGCCAGCAGGGCTAGCGGTGAGGATACGCAGTATTTT.

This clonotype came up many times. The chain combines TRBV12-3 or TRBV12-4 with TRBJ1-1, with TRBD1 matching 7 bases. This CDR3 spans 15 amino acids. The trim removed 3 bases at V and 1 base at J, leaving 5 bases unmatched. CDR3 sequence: CASSLGDSRNTEAFF. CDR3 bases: TGTGCCAGCAGTTTGGGGGACAGTAGGAACACTGAAGCTTTCTTT.

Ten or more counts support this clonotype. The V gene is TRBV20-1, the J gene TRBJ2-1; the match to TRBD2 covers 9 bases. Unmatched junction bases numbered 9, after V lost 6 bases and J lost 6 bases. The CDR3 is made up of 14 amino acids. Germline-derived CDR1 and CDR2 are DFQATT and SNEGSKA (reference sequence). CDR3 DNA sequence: TGCAGTGCCATATGGACTAGCGAGGTCAATGAGCAGTTCTTC. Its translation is CSAIWTSEVNEQFF.

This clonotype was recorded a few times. The CDR3: CASSLGPGAYYNEQFF. The DNA of the CDR3 is TGTGCCAGCAGCTTAGGACCGGGGGCCTACTACAATGAGCAGTTCTTC. The chain joins TRBV11-2 to TRBJ2-1; perhaps D is TRBD1 or TRBD2 (6 bases each). The germline V gene has CDR1 SGHAT and CDR2 FQNNGV. The CDR3 length is 16 residues. V was clipped by 1 base and J by 3 bases, with 13 bases between them.

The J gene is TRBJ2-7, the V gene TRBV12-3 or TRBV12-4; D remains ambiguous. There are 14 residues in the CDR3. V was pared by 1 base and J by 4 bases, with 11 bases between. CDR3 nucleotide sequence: TGTGCCAGCAGTTTAGGTTTCAGCTCTTACGAGCAGTACTTC. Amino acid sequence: CASSLGFSSYEQYF.

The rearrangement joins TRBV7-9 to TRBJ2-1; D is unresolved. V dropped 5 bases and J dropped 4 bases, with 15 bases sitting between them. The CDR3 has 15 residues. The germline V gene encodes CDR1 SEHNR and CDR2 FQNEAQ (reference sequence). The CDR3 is CASSPVVGDYNEQFF. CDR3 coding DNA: TGTGCCAGCAGCCCCGTGGTAGGCGATTACAATGAGCAGTTCTTC.

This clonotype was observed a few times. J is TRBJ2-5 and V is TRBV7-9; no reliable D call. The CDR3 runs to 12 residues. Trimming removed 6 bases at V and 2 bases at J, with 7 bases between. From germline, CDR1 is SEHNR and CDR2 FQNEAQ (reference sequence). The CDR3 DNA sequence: TGTGCCAGCAGTACAAATCAAGAGACCCAGTACTTC. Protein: CASSTNQETQYF. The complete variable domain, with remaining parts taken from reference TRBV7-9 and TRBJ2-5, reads DTGVSQNPRHKITKRGQNVTFRCDPISEHNRLYWYRQTLGQGPEFLTYFQNEAQLEKSRLLSDRFSAERPKGSFSTLEIQRTEQGDSAMYLCASSTNQETQYFGPGTRLLVL.

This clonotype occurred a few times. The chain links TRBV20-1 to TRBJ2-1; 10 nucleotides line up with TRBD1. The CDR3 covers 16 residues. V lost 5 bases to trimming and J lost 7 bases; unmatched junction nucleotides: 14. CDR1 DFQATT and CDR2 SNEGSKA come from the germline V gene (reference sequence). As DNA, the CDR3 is TGCAGTGCTCCACCGGGACAGGGGACATGGAGAAATGAGCAGTTCTTC. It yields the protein CSAPPGQGTWRNEQFF.

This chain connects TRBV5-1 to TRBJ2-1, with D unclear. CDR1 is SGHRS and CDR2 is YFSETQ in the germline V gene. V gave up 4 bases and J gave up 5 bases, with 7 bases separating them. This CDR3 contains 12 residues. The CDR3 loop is CASSDENNEQFF. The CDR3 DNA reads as TGCGCCAGCAGCGACGAGAACAATGAGCAGTTCTTC. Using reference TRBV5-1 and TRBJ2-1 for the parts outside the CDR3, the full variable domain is KAGVTQTPRYLIKTRGQQVTLSCSPISGHRSVSWYQQTPGQGLQFLFEYFSETQRNKGNFPGRFSGRQFSNSRSEMNVSTLELGDSALYLCASSDENNEQFFGPGTRLTVL.

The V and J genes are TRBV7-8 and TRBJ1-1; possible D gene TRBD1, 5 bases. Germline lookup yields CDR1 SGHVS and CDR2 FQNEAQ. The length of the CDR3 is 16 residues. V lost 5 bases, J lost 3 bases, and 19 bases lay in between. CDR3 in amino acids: CASSLRRGPRYTEAFF. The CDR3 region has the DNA TGTGCCAGCAGCCTTAGGCGGGGACCGAGGTACACTGAAGCTTTCTTT.

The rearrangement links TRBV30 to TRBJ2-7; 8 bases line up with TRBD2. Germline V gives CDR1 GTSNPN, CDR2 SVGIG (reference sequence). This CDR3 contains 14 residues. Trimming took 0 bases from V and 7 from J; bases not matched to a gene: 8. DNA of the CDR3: TGTGCCTGGAGTGTTGGAGCGGGGGAGGTGGAGCAGTACTTC. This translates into CAWSVGAGEVEQYF.

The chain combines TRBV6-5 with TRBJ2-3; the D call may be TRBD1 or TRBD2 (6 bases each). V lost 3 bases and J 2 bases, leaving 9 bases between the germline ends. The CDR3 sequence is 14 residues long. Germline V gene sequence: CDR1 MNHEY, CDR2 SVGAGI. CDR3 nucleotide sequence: TGTGCCAGCAGTTATAGGGGGGCCACAGATACGCAGTATTTT. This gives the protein CASSYRGATDTQYF.

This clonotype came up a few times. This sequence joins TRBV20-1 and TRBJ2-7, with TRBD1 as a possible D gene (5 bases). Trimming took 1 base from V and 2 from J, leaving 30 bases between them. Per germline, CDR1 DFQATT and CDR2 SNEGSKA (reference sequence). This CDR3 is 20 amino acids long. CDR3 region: CSARVGGHQDPRARPYEQYF. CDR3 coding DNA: TGCAGTGCTAGAGTCGGCGGACACCAAGACCCCCGTGCCCGTCCCTACGAGCAGTACTTC.

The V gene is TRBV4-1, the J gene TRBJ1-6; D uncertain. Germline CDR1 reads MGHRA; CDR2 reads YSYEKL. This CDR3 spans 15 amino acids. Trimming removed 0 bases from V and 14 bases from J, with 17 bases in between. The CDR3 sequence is CASSQDPTGLSSLHF. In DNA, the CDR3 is TGCGCCAGCAGCCAAGATCCGACTGGCCTATCGTCCCTCCACTTT.

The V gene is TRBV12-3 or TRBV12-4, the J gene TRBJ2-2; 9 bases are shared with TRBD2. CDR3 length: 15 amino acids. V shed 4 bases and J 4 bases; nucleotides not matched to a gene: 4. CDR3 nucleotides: TGTGCCAGCAGTTACGGACTAGCGAGCACCGGGGAGCTGTTTTTT. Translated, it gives CASSYGLASTGELFF.

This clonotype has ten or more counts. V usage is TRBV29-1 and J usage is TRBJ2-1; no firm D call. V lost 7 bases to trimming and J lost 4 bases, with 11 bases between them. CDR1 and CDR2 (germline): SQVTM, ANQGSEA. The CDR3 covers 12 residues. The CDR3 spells CSACPEYNEQFF. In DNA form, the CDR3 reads TGCAGCGCCTGCCCCGAGTACAATGAGCAGTTCTTC.

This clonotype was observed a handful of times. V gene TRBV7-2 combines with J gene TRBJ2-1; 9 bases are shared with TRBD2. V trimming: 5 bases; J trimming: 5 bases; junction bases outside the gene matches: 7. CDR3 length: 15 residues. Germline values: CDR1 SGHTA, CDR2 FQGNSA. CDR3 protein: CASSPLAGINNEQFF. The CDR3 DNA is TGTGCCAGCAGCCCCCTAGCGGGGATCAACAATGAGCAGTTCTTC.

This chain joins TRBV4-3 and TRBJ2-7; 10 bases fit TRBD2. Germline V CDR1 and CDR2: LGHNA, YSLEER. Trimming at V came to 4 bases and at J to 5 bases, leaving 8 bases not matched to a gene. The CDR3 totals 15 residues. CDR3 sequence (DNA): TGCGCCAGCAGCCGCTCCCTAGCGGGAGTTGACGAGCAGTACTTC. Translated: CASSRSLAGVDEQYF.

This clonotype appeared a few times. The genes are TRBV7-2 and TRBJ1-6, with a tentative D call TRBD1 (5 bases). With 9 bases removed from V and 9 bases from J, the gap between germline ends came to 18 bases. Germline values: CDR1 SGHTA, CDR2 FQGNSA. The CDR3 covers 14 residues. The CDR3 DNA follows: TGTGCCAGGGGGGAGGCTGACAGCAGTTCACCCCTCCACTTT. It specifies CARGEADSSSPLHF.

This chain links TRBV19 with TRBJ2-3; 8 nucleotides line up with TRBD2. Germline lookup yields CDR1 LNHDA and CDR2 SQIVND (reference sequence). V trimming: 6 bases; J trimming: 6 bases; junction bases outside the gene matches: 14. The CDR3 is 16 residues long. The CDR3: CASRPATAGVWDTQYF. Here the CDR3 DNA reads TGTGCCAGTAGGCCCGCGACAGCGGGAGTCTGGGATACGCAGTATTTT.

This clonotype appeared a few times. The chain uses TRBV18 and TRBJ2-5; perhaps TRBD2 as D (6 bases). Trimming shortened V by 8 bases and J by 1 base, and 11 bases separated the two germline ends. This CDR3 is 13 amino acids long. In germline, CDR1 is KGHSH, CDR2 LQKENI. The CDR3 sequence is CASAREVQETQYF. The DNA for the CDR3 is TGTGCCAGCGCCAGGGAGGTCCAAGAGACCCAGTACTTC.

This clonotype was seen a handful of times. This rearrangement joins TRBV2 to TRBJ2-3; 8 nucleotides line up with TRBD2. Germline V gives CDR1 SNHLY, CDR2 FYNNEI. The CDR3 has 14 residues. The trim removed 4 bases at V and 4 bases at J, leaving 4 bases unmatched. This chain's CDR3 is CASSGGTRSDTQYF. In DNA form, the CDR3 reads TGTGCCAGCAGTGGGGGGACTAGATCAGATACGCAGTATTTT. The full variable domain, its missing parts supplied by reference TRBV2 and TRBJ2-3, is EPEVTQTPSHQVTQMGQEVILRCVPISNHLYFYWYRQILGQKVEFLVSFYNNEISEKSEIFDDQFSVERPDGSNFTLKIRSTKLEDSAMYFCASSGGTRSDTQYFGPGTRLTVL.

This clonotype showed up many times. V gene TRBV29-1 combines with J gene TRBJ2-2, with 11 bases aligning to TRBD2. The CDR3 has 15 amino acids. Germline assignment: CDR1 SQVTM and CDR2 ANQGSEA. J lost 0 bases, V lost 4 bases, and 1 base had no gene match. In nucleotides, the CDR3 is TGCAGCGTTGTGACTAGCGGGACGAACACCGGGGAGCTGTTTTTT. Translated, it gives CSVVTSGTNTGELFF.

The CDR3 is CASSYIGRDNEQFF. The CDR3 DNA is TGTGCCAGCAGCTACATAGGACGGGACAATGAGCAGTTCTTC. V gene TRBV7-2 combines with J gene TRBJ2-1; D is undetermined. The germline CDR1 and CDR2 sequences are SGHTA and FQGNSA. The CDR3 runs to 14 residues. V gave up 4 bases and J gave up 5 bases, with 12 bases separating them.

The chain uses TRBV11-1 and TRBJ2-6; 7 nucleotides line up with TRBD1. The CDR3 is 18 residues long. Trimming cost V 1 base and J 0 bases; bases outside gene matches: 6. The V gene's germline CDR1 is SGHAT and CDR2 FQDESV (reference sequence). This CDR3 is CASSLEEGQSSGANVLTF. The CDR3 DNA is TGTGCCAGCAGCTTAGAAGAGGGACAGAGCTCTGGGGCCAACGTCCTGACTTTC.

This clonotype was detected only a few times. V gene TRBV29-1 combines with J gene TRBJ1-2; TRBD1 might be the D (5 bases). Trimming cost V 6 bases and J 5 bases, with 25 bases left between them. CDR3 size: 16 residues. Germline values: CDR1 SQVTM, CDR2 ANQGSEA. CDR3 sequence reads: CSVASSRSGEGYGYTF. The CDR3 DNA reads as TGCAGCGTCGCCTCGTCCAGGAGCGGGGAGGGGTATGGCTACACCTTC.

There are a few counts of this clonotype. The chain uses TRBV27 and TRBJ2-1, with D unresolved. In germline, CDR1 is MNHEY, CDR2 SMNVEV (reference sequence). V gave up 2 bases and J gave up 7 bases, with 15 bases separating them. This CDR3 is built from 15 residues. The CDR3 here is CASSLRAGWWNEQFF. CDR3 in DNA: TGTGCCAGCAGTTTACGGGCAGGCTGGTGGAATGAGCAGTTCTTC.